The clone carrying this T cell receptor (beta chain) was found a few times. Germline loops: CDR1 LGHDT, CDR2 YNNKEL (reference sequence). The J segment lost 0 bases and the V segment lost 0 bases, leaving 10 bases of the junction unmatched. The CDR3 has 19 amino acids. How the authors handled the data: Reference gene primer amplification gave nucleated cell count estimates. TCRdb's copy holds only in-frame clones and misses some; the assay was immunoSEQ multiplex PCR. For V, J and clone size, that table is used; D and trimming come from the DNA. This table has 55,000 to 70,000 clones, around 90% appearing once. This sample was included in a study of blood T cell repertoires in COVID-19.

The genes are TRBV3-1 (or the pseudogene TRBV3-2) and TRBJ2-3, with 9 bases lining up with TRBD2. The sample taken for sequencing was peripheral blood. The receptor was isolated from a woman over 75 with COVID-19, enrolled during active disease. CDR3 loop: CASSQDPAGGFSSTDTQYF. The CDR3, as DNA: TGTGCCAGCAGCCAAGATCCAGCGGGGGGATTTTCTAGCACAGATACGCAGTATTTT.